This T cell receptor (beta chain) was identified in a study of T cell repertoires in cytomegalovirus infection. As for the study in general: Signatures in public TCR beta sequences pointed to both CMV infection and matching HLA type. The study's findings and limits: Across the ex vivo response, the dominant clonotypes were HLA-C-restricted CMV-specific TCR beta clonotypes. CMV carriers with the relevant HLA were identified by cumulative public TCR beta family frequency.

A single record per CDR3 protein comes from TCRdb applying MiXCR to the reads. The sample holds some 700,000 distinct CDR3 sequences, roughly 36% seen once. Details on this clonotype: Antigen specificity is unknown.

The CDR3 spans 14 residues. The V end lost 1 base, the J end lost 0 bases, and 7 bases lay between the germline ends. Looked up from germline, CDR1 is MGHRA and CDR2 is YSYEKL. The clonotype originates from a human donor in good health (CMV status not recorded). Some clones in this sample may be carry-over from other donors' samples. Material: PBMCs. The genes are TRBV4-1 and TRBJ2-7; D uncertain. DNA of the CDR3: TGCGCCAGCAGCCAAGTCCTAAGCTCCTACGAGCAGTACTTC. This gives the protein CASSQVLSSYEQYF.